Below, 5 T cell receptor beta chains from the same sample are listed, as sequenced in a study of T cell responses to AZD1222 COVID-19 vaccine. Produced via immunoSEQ multiplex PCR; TCRdb's table is partial and in-frame only. The sample records 120,000 or so clones, 84% being singletons. The source material was peripheral blood, sampled 28 days after the second AZD1222 dose. The receptor source for this set is an adult who received the AZD1222 COVID-19 vaccine.

This chain links TRBV5-1 with TRBJ2-7; D perhaps matches TRBD2 (6 bases). Trimming took off 0 bases at V and 5 bases at J, with 12 bases between the two ends. Looked up from germline, CDR1 is SGHRS and CDR2 is YFSETQ. This CDR3 is 14 amino acids long. In nucleotides, the CDR3 is TGCGCCAGCAGCTTGGCCGGAGGGGCCAACGAGCAGTACTTC. It translates to CASSLAGGANEQYF.

The V gene is TRBV28, the J gene TRBJ1-5; D unresolved. CDR3 size: 16 residues. Per germline, CDR1 MDHEN and CDR2 SYDVKM. V was clipped by 1 base and J by 2 bases, with 12 bases between them. The DNA of the CDR3 is TGTGCCAGCAGTTTATTAGGGAGTGTGGGCAATCAGCCCCAGCATTTT. Its protein product is CASSLLGSVGNQPQHF.

The chain carries TRBV5-4 and TRBJ2-7; 9 bases are a match to TRBD2. This CDR3 is 15 amino acids long. With V trimmed by 4 bases and J by 2 bases, 7 bases remained unmatched. In germline, CDR1 is SGHNT, CDR2 YYREEE (reference sequence). The DNA for the CDR3 is TGTGCCAGCAGCCGGAGCGGGGGGATCGCCTACGAGCAGTACTTC. Encoded protein: CASSRSGGIAYEQYF.

V usage is TRBV10-2 and J usage is TRBJ1-2; D is possibly TRBD1 (5 bases). Trimming left V 2 bases short and J 3 bases short, with 22 bases between. The CDR3 runs to 18 residues. Germline CDR1 and CDR2: WSHSY and SAAADI. The CDR3 spells CASSEPGGRPSKDYGYTF. In DNA, the CDR3 is TGCGCCAGCAGTGAGCCGGGGGGACGCCCCTCTAAGGACTATGGCTACACCTTC.

The rearrangement uses TRBV18 and TRBJ1-2; TRBD1 matches at 8 bases. In germline, CDR1 is KGHSH, CDR2 LQKENI. Trimming removed 3 bases from V and 3 bases from J; junction bases left unmatched: 6. The CDR3 is made up of 15 amino acids. CDR3 bases: TGTGCCAGCTCACCTGCCTTGACAGGGGACTATGGCTACACCTTC. Its translation: CASSPALTGDYGYTF.